The rows below give T cell receptor beta chains drawn from one sample of a study of CD8+ T cells in alopecia areata. The assay was immunoSEQ multiplex PCR, and TCRdb's table has in-frame clones only and misses some. The table has 150,000 to 190,000 clones, around 50% seen once. Sequenced material: CD8+ T cells sorted from blood, taken at week 0. Receptor source: a human donor with alopecia areata. CDR3s include the opening cysteine and the closing phenylalanine or tryptophan. Fields, in order: CDR3 length, J gene, clone size, V gene, D gene, CDR3 protein, CDR3 DNA. D genes are given only for firm matches. A clone size is listed for some rows: how often the clone was seen (once, few, many), or a class if it is expanded.

>13|TRBJ2-1|-|TRBV29-1|TRBD2
CSVSGGTYNEQFF
TGCAGCGTGAGCGGGGGGACGTACAATGAGCAGTTCTTC
>11|TRBJ2-2|-|TRBV29-1|-
CSVVEGWELFF
TGCAGCGTTGTGGAGGGATGGGAGCTGTTTTTT
>13|TRBJ1-1|-|TRBV5-1|-
CASSLMAGTEAFF
TGTGCCAGCAGCTTGATGGCCGGGACTGAAGCTTTCTTT
>14|TRBJ2-3|few|TRBV5-1|-
CASSLNPGTDTQYF
TGCGCCAGCAGCTTGAACCCGGGAACAGATACGCAGTATTTT
>14|TRBJ1-5|-|TRBV30|-
CAWSVQASNQPQHF
TGTGCCTGGAGTGTCCAGGCTAGCAATCAGCCCCAGCATTTT
>15|TRBJ2-5|-|TRBV10-3|-
CAISERGTDQETQYF
TGTGCCATCAGTGAGAGAGGGACGGACCAAGAGACCCAGTACTTC
>12|TRBJ1-1|-|TRBV30|-
CATTRPNTEAFF
TGTGCCACGACACGTCCGAACACTGAAGCTTTCTTT
>12|TRBJ2-1|many|TRBV7-9|-
CASSPPAGEQFF
TGTGCCAGCAGCCCTCCGGCGGGAGAGCAGTTCTTC
>13|TRBJ2-1|few|TRBV29-1|TRBD2
CSTAGLAGDEQFF
TGCAGCACCGCGGGACTAGCGGGGGATGAGCAGTTCTTC
>15|TRBJ2-7|once|TRBV2|-
CASSEGVGSSYEQYF
TGTGCCAGCAGTGAAGGGGTCGGAAGCTCCTACGAGCAGTACTTC
>14|TRBJ1-1|-|TRBV2|-
CASRPDAGNTEAFF
TGTGCCAGCAGGCCGGATGCTGGGAACACTGAAGCTTTCTTT
>12|TRBJ2-1|-|TRBV11-2|-
CASSLGHNEQFF
TGTGCCAGCAGCTTAGGGCATAATGAGCAGTTCTTC
>13|TRBJ2-7|few|TRBV29-1|-
CSVVSTATYEQYF
TGCAGCGTTGTAAGCACGGCTACCTACGAGCAGTACTTC
>14|TRBJ1-4|-|TRBV29-1|-
CSVEDRGSNEKLFF
TGCAGCGTTGAAGATCGGGGGTCTAATGAAAAACTGTTTTTT
>17|TRBJ2-1|-|TRBV5-1|-
CASSFSPQGPTYNEQFF
TGCGCCAGCAGCTTTTCCCCGCAGGGGCCGACGTACAATGAGCAGTTCTTC
>13|TRBJ1-2|few|TRBV10-2|-
CASSETAHYGYTF
TGCGCCAGCAGTGAAACAGCACACTATGGCTACACCTTC
>14|TRBJ2-3|-|TRBV25-1|-
CASSNRGGTDTQYF
TGTGCCAGCTCTAATCGGGGAGGCACAGATACGCAGTATTTT
>13|TRBJ2-1|-|TRBV11-2|-
CASSLGAGDEQFF
TGTGCCAGCAGCTTAGGGGCCGGGGATGAGCAGTTCTTC
>16|TRBJ1-6|-|TRBV7-6|-
CASSLVGRGGNSPLHF
TGTGCCAGCAGCTTAGTCGGCAGGGGTGGGAATTCACCCCTCCACTTT
>15|TRBJ2-7|once|TRBV11-2|TRBD2
CASRRGLAGAGWQYF
TGTGCCAGCAGACGAGGACTAGCGGGGGCCGGGTGGCAGTACTTC
>13|TRBJ2-7|-|TRBV29-1|-
CSVVPKQGYEQYF
TGCAGCGTTGTCCCCAAACAAGGCTACGAGCAGTACTTC
>15|TRBJ2-5|-|TRBV14|TRBD1
CASSQVTGLQETQYF
TGTGCCAGCAGCCAAGTGACAGGGCTCCAAGAGACCCAGTACTTC
>12|TRBJ2-7|-|TRBV29-1|-
CSVKGVNGEQYF
TGCAGCGTTAAAGGGGTGAATGGCGAGCAGTACTTC
>14|TRBJ1-1|-|TRBV4-3|TRBD1
CASSQYRGGTEAFF
TGCGCCAGCAGCCAATACAGGGGAGGCACTGAAGCTTTCTTT
>14|TRBJ2-1|-|TRBV29-1|TRBD1
CSVAGTGDFDEQFF
TGCAGCGTTGCGGGGACAGGGGATTTCGATGAGCAGTTCTTC
>15|TRBJ1-2|-|TRBV15|TRBD1
CATSRDRGHSYGYTF
TGTGCCACCAGCAGAGACAGGGGGCACAGCTATGGCTACACCTTC
>13|TRBJ1-4|few|TRBV29-1|-
CSVVGGSGEKLFF
TGCAGCGTTGTTGGGGGCTCTGGTGAAAAACTGTTTTTT
>15|TRBJ2-6|once|TRBV5-6|TRBD1
CASSDRGAGANVLTF
TGTGCCAGCAGTGACAGGGGAGCTGGGGCCAACGTCCTGACTTTC
>12|TRBJ1-1|few|TRBV7-6|TRBD1
CASGQGGTEAFF
TGTGCCAGCGGACAGGGGGGCACTGAAGCTTTCTTT
>14|TRBJ2-4|-|TRBV13|-
CASSLPGAKNIQYF
TGTGCCAGCAGCTTACCAGGGGCCAAAAACATTCAGTACTTC
>15|TRBJ2-1|-|TRBV6-1|TRBD2
CASSLGGTRRNEQFF
TGTGCCAGCAGCCTCGGTGGGACTAGGAGGAATGAGCAGTTCTTC
>12|TRBJ1-1|-|TRBV6-5|-
CATRGPPTEAFF
TGTGCCACCAGAGGCCCGCCAACTGAAGCTTTCTTT
>15|TRBJ1-2|once|TRBV29-1|-
CSVVARDIINYGYTF
TGCAGCGTTGTGGCCAGGGACATTATTAACTATGGCTACACCTTC
>15|TRBJ2-7|few|TRBV15|TRBD1
CATSREGTGSYEQYF
TGTGCCACCAGCAGAGAAGGGACAGGGTCCTACGAGCAGTACTTC
>15|TRBJ1-1|-|TRBV4-3|-
CASSQDWTLNTEAFF
TGCGCCAGCAGCCAAGATTGGACGTTGAACACTGAAGCTTTCTTT
>14|TRBJ2-7|-|TRBV14|TRBD2
CASSHLAGVYEQYF
TGTGCCAGCAGCCATCTAGCGGGGGTCTACGAGCAGTACTTC
>15|TRBJ2-7|-|TRBV13|-
CASSPRTGQSYEQYF
TGTGCCAGCAGCCCCAGGACTGGGCAATCCTACGAGCAGTACTTC
>13|TRBJ2-7|-|TRBV27|TRBD1
CASSLGQESEQYF
TGTGCCAGCAGTTTGGGACAGGAGTCCGAGCAGTACTTC
>15|TRBJ2-7|-|TRBV9|-
CASSPPSGGPYEQYF
TGTGCCAGCAGCCCCCCCTCGGGCGGCCCCTACGAGCAGTACTTC
>15|TRBJ1-1|-|TRBV7-9|-
CASSSRGYPYTEAFF
TGTGCCAGCAGCTCGCGGGGCTACCCTTACACTGAAGCTTTCTTT
>14|TRBJ2-5|few|TRBV6-1|TRBD1
CASLTGDPQETQYF
TGTGCCAGCCTTACAGGGGACCCCCAAGAGACCCAGTACTTC
>13|TRBJ1-2|few|TRBV2|-
CASSEPGEYGYTF
TGTGCCAGCAGTGAACCAGGAGAATATGGCTACACCTTC
>14|TRBJ1-1|-|TRBV5-1|-
CASSVSAVNTEAFF
TGCGCCAGCAGCGTCTCGGCAGTCAACACTGAAGCTTTCTTT
>14|TRBJ2-5|-|TRBV4-3|-
CASSQDHREETQYF
TGCGCCAGCAGCCAAGATCACAGGGAAGAGACCCAGTACTTC
>13|TRBJ1-6|-|TRBV30|TRBD1
CAWSPTGGSPLHF
TGTGCCTGGAGTCCTACAGGGGGGTCACCCCTCCACTTT
>15|TRBJ2-3|-|TRBV5-6|-
CASSLEAGGTDTQYF
TGTGCCAGCAGCTTAGAGGCAGGGGGCACAGATACGCAGTATTTT
>17|TRBJ2-1|few|TRBV27|TRBD2
CASSPGWAGGIRNEQFF
TGTGCCAGCAGTCCTGGGTGGGCGGGGGGTATTCGCAATGAGCAGTTCTTC
>12|TRBJ1-1|-|TRBV30|-
CAWVQGYTEAFF
TGTGCCTGGGTACAGGGTTACACTGAAGCTTTCTTT
>14|TRBJ1-5|-|TRBV27|-
CASSPHKGNQPQHF
TGTGCCAGCAGTCCCCACAAGGGCAATCAGCCCCAGCATTTT